The 32 T cell receptor beta chains presented below share a single source sample, sequenced in a study of T cell changes during pregnancy in multiple sclerosis. Repertoires were generated with immunoSEQ multiplex PCR, while TCRdb's copy carries only in-frame clones and drops some. The sample contains some 36,000 clones, around nine tenths of which appear only once. The sequenced sample was CD4+ T cells from peripheral blood mononuclear cells, obtained in the second trimester of pregnancy. The receptors come from a female donor with multiple sclerosis, enrolled in a pregnancy study.

CDR3 DNA: TGTGCCAGCAGCTTAGTTGGCACTACACGACCTGGAAACACCATATATTTT. Protein sequence: CASSLVGTTRPGNTIYF. V usage is TRBV7-9 and J usage is TRBJ1-3; D ambiguous. The CDR3 length is 17 residues. The V end lost 1 base, the J end lost 2 bases, and 15 bases lay between the germline ends. From germline, CDR1 is SEHNR and CDR2 FQNEAQ (reference sequence).

The chain recombines TRBV19 with TRBJ1-1, with no clear D. CDR1 and CDR2 from the germline V gene are LNHDA and SQIVND (reference sequence). The CDR3 is 14 amino acids. Deletions cut 3 bases from V and 5 bases from J, with 13 bases between. CDR3 region: CASSIGREGTEAFF. In nucleotides, the CDR3 is TGTGCCAGTAGTATCGGTAGGGAGGGAACTGAAGCTTTCTTT.

This clone was observed once. The chain combines TRBV30 with TRBJ1-1; 10 nucleotides align to TRBD1. The trim removed 0 bases at V and 1 base at J, leaving 8 bases unmatched. The CDR3 is 17 amino acids. Per the germline V gene, CDR1 is GTSNPN and CDR2 is SVGIG (reference sequence). This chain's CDR3 is CAWSVDRTGGANTEAFF. The CDR3 DNA follows: TGTGCCTGGAGTGTGGATCGGACAGGGGGAGCGAACACTGAAGCTTTCTTT.

This clone was seen a few times. The V gene is TRBV5-6, the J gene TRBJ2-2, with a weak D call TRBD2 (6 bases). Germline-derived CDR1 and CDR2 are SGHDT and YYEEEE. The CDR3 loop spans 16 amino acids. The V and J ends lost 4 bases and 1 base respectively, with 14 bases between them. CDR3 DNA: TGTGCCAGCAGCGCACCTAGCGCCTTGAACACCGGGGAGCTGTTTTTT. Translated, it gives CASSAPSALNTGELFF.

V gene TRBV18 combines with J gene TRBJ2-4; the match to TRBD2 covers 8 bases. Germline V CDR1 and CDR2: KGHSH, LQKENI. J was trimmed by 3 bases and V by 3 bases; bases with no gene match: 7. The CDR3 covers 16 residues. The CDR3 protein is CASSPTGGDGKNIQYF. The CDR3 nucleotides read TGTGCCAGCTCACCCACGGGGGGGGATGGCAAAAACATTCAGTACTTC.

The gene calls are TRBV5-1 and TRBJ1-4, with a tentative D call TRBD1 (5 bases). CDR3 size: 12 residues. Germline CDR1 SGHRS, CDR2 YFSETQ. Trimming left V 3 bases short and J 12 bases short, with 12 bases between. Written as DNA, the CDR3 is TGCGCCAGCAGCTGGGGGGACGGGGAACTGTTTTTT. This codes for CASSWGDGELFF.

The genes are TRBV6-5 and TRBJ2-5; D may be TRBD2 (6 bases). Germline V lookup: CDR1 MNHEY, CDR2 SVGAGI. Trimming pared 4 bases from V and 2 bases from J, leaving 11 bases between. The CDR3 is 14 amino acids. The CDR3: CASSFGTLQETQYF. In DNA, the CDR3 is TGTGCCAGCAGTTTCGGGACTCTACAAGAGACCCAGTACTTC.

The chain joins TRBV5-1 to TRBJ2-3; 8 bases agree with TRBD1. With 0 bases clipped from V and 0 bases from J, the junction kept 6 bases outside the gene matches. Per germline, CDR1 SGHRS and CDR2 YFSETQ. There are 17 residues in the CDR3. In DNA, the CDR3 is TGCGCCAGCAGCTTGGCCGGGACAGGACATAGCACAGATACGCAGTATTTT. Translated, it gives CASSLAGTGHSTDTQYF.

The chain couples TRBV6-9 to TRBJ1-1, with 9 bases aligning to TRBD1. The CDR3 extends over 18 amino acids. With V trimmed by 5 bases and J by 1 base, 14 bases remained unmatched. Per germline, CDR1 MNHGY and CDR2 SVAAGI. The CDR3 region is CASSHEVQGAGRNTEAFF. The CDR3 DNA reads as TGTGCCAGCAGTCACGAAGTACAGGGGGCGGGGAGGAACACTGAAGCTTTCTTT.

This clone was recorded a few times. The chain has TRBV7-9 and TRBJ2-7, with 10 bases identical to TRBD2. With V trimmed by 5 bases and J by 0 bases, 1 base remained unmatched. CDR1 is SEHNR, CDR2 FQNEAQ, per germline (reference sequence). CDR3 length: 14 amino acids. The CDR3 protein is CASSTSGNSYEQYF. In DNA form, the CDR3 reads TGTGCCAGCAGCACTAGCGGGAACTCCTACGAGCAGTACTTC.

This sequence joins TRBV19 and TRBJ2-3; D may be TRBD2 (6 bases). CDR1 is LNHDA, CDR2 SQIVND, per germline (reference sequence). The germline V and J ends were trimmed by 5 bases and 4 bases, with 13 bases remaining between them. The CDR3 length is 14 residues. CDR3 protein: CASSPTGVPDTQYF. The CDR3 nucleotides read TGTGCCAGTAGTCCCACGGGGGTCCCAGATACGCAGTATTTT. Looking up the rest from reference TRBV19 and TRBJ2-3 gives the full variable domain: DGGITQSPKYLFRKEGQNVTLSCEQNLNHDAMYWYRQDPGQGLRLIYYSQIVNDFQKGDIAEGYSVSREKKESFPLTVTSAQKNPTAFYLCASSPTGVPDTQYFGPGTRLTVL.

As DNA, the CDR3 is TGTGCTAGTGGTTTGGTACTATCTGGTGGAACTGAAGCTTTCTTT. Translated: CASGLVLSGGTEAFF. The chain couples TRBV12-5 to TRBJ1-1, with D uncertain. Germline V gives CDR1 LGHNT, CDR2 FRNRAP. V was clipped by 0 bases and J by 5 bases, with 13 bases between them. The CDR3 has 15 residues.

The chain joins TRBV6-1 to TRBJ2-7; the match to TRBD2 covers 12 bases. The trim removed 5 bases at V and 4 bases at J, leaving 6 bases unmatched. Germline V gene lookup returns CDR1 MNHNS and CDR2 SASEGT. This CDR3 is 15 amino acids long. The CDR3 DNA reads TGTGCCAGCAGTCCACTAGCGGGGGGTCAATACGAGCAGTACTTC. Residues: CASSPLAGGQYEQYF.

The sample holds one count of this clone. The chain's CDR3 is CAWRAGLGPDTQYF. CDR3 nucleotide sequence: TGTGCCTGGAGAGCGGGACTAGGCCCAGATACGCAGTATTTT. The V and J genes are TRBV30 and TRBJ2-3; 8 bases map to TRBD2. Trimming took 3 bases from V and 4 from J; bases not matched to a gene: 6. This CDR3 spans 14 amino acids. Germline values: CDR1 GTSNPN, CDR2 SVGIG (reference sequence).

The rearrangement links TRBV5-1 to TRBJ2-3; TRBD2 matches 7 bases. Unmatched junction bases numbered 7, after V lost 4 bases and J lost 2 bases. CDR1 is SGHRS, CDR2 YFSETQ, per germline. This CDR3 comprises 15 residues. Here the CDR3 reads CASSGSGSDTDTQYF. The CDR3, as DNA: TGCGCCAGCAGCGGTAGCGGGTCCGACACAGATACGCAGTATTTT.

The table lists this clone with a few counts. The chain links TRBV6-1 to TRBJ1-3, with TRBD1 identical over 8 bases. Germline CDR1 MNHNS, CDR2 SASEGT. The CDR3 runs 12 residues. Trimming cost V 6 bases and J 9 bases; bases outside gene matches: 4. DNA of the CDR3: TGTGCCAGCAGGGAAACAGGGGGCACCATATATTTT. Translated, it gives CASRETGGTIYF.

The V and J genes are TRBV11-2 and TRBJ1-5; D possibly corresponds to TRBD1 (5 bases). Trimming removed 6 bases from V and 6 bases from J, with 12 bases in between. Germline values: CDR1 SGHAT, CDR2 FQNNGV. The CDR3 has 13 amino acids. Here the CDR3 DNA reads TGTGCCAGCAGTCTGCAGGGCGGTCAGCCCCAGCATTTT. It encodes CASSLQGGQPQHF.

The gene calls are TRBV2 and TRBJ2-2; no clear D gene. V shed 2 bases and J shed 4 bases, with 5 bases lying between them. CDR1 and CDR2 (germline): SNHLY, FYNNEI. This CDR3 is 13 amino acids long. CDR3 DNA: TGTGCCAGCAGTGAACTAGGCACCGGGGAGCTGTTTTTT. This translates into CASSELGTGELFF.

This clone was seen more than once but under ten times. The CDR3 region has the DNA TGTGCCAGCAGTATCAGGGAGGATTCACCCCTCCACTTT. Its translation is CASSIREDSPLHF. The rearrangement uses TRBV27 and TRBJ1-6, with D perhaps TRBD1 (5 bases). The CDR3 length is 13 residues. CDR1 and CDR2 from the germline V gene are MNHEY and SMNVEV (reference sequence). Trimming took off 5 bases at V and 8 bases at J, with 10 bases between the two ends.

The CDR3 is CASSVGTTWETQYF. As DNA, the CDR3 is TGTGCCAGCAGCGTAGGGACTACGTGGGAGACCCAGTACTTC. The chain has TRBV9 and TRBJ2-5; D possibly corresponds to TRBD2 (6 bases). The CDR3 consists of 14 residues. Per the germline V gene, CDR1 is SGDLS and CDR2 is YYNGEE. V was clipped by 0 bases and J by 5 bases, with 11 bases between them.

J is TRBJ1-1 and V is TRBV18, with 7 nucleotides matching TRBD1. Per the germline V gene, CDR1 is KGHSH and CDR2 is LQKENI. V lost 3 bases, J lost 5 bases, and 6 bases stayed unmatched. The CDR3 contains 14 residues. The CDR3 nucleotides read TGTGCCAGCTCACCCCAGGGGGAGGTTACTGAAGCTTTCTTT. It is translated as CASSPQGEVTEAFF.

CDR3 sequence reads: CASTIGVDDGYTF. In nucleotides, the CDR3 is TGTGCCAGCACCATAGGGGTGGACGACGGCTACACCTTC. The chain joins TRBV9 to TRBJ1-2; maybe TRBD1 (5 bases). Germline V gives CDR1 SGDLS, CDR2 YYNGEE. With 6 bases removed from V and 8 bases from J, the gap between germline ends came to 17 bases. This CDR3 is built from 13 residues.

This clone came up a few times. The rearrangement joins TRBV19 to TRBJ1-3, with a possible D match to TRBD1 (6 bases). Germline CDR1 is LNHDA and CDR2 is SQIVND (reference sequence). Trimming pared 6 bases from V and 2 bases from J, leaving 11 bases between. The CDR3 covers 14 residues. The CDR3 loop is CASSTQGAGNTIYF. CDR3 bases: TGTGCCAGTAGCACACAGGGCGCTGGAAACACCATATATTTT.

This clone was seen just once. V is TRBV7-9 and J is TRBJ1-1; tentatively, D is TRBD1 (6 bases). The CDR3 contains 13 residues. V lost 5 bases, J lost 6 bases, and 13 bases lay in between. The germline V gene has CDR1 SEHNR and CDR2 FQNEAQ (reference sequence). The CDR3 DNA follows: TGTGCCAGCAGCCCGAAGGGGGGGGCTGAAGCTTTCTTT. Its translation is CASSPKGGAEAFF.

CDR3 coding DNA: TGCGCCAGCAGCTTGGTGGCAGGGTCAGCCGGGGAGCTGTTTTTT. Its translation: CASSLVAGSAGELFF. The rearrangement uses TRBV5-1 and TRBJ2-2; D may be TRBD1 (5 bases). Trimming removed 0 bases at V and 6 bases at J, with 12 bases between. Germline assignment: CDR1 SGHRS and CDR2 YFSETQ. The CDR3 is 15 residues long.

This chain links TRBV7-2 with TRBJ2-3; D possibly corresponds to TRBD2 (5 bases). This CDR3 comprises 14 residues. The germline CDR1 and CDR2 sequences are SGHTA and FQGNSA. Between the trimmed V and J ends, which lost 5 bases and 2 bases, there was a span of 11 bases. DNA of the CDR3: TGTGCCAGCAGCATACCGGGGATCACAGATACGCAGTATTTT. Its protein product is CASSIPGITDTQYF.

The V call is TRBV11-2, the J call TRBJ1-4, with 7 bases aligning to TRBD1. This CDR3 contains 15 residues. Germline CDR1 reads SGHAT; CDR2 reads FQNNGV. Trimming removed 5 bases from V and 7 bases from J; junction bases left unmatched: 10. As DNA, the CDR3 is TGTGCCAGCAGCGCAATACAGGGGATCGGTGAAAAACTGTTTTTT. It codes for CASSAIQGIGEKLFF.

The gene calls are TRBV11-2 and TRBJ2-5, with TRBD1 identical over 8 bases. Germline V gives CDR1 SGHAT, CDR2 FQNNGV. V was pared by 5 bases and J by 5 bases, with 10 bases of the junction left unmatched. The CDR3 has 15 residues. The DNA of the CDR3 is TGTGCCAGCAGCCATATTTCGACAGGGGAGGAGACCCAGTACTTC. Protein sequence: CASSHISTGEETQYF.

This chain links TRBV30 with TRBJ1-1; no clear D. The germline V gene encodes CDR1 GTSNPN and CDR2 SVGIG (reference sequence). CDR3 length equals 13 residues. The V end lost 3 bases, the J end lost 2 bases, and 10 bases lay between the germline ends. The CDR3 region is CAWRTTSNTEAFF. CDR3 nucleotide sequence: TGTGCCTGGAGGACAACCAGTAACACTGAAGCTTTCTTT.

The rearrangement uses TRBV6-1 and TRBJ2-3; D may be TRBD1 (6 bases). The V and J ends lost 5 bases and 0 bases respectively, with 12 bases between them. Germline V gene sequence: CDR1 MNHNS, CDR2 SASEGT. The CDR3 has 15 residues. Here the CDR3 DNA reads TGTGCCAGCAGTCCCCTTGGACAGAGCACAGATACGCAGTATTTT. Its translation is CASSPLGQSTDTQYF.

The rearrangement uses TRBV7-9 and TRBJ1-2; a weak D match, TRBD1 (5 bases). From germline, CDR1 is SEHNR and CDR2 FQNEAQ (reference sequence). This CDR3 contains 13 residues. V lost 2 bases and J lost 7, with 11 bases in between. The chain's CDR3 is CASSLREGSGYTF. The CDR3 DNA reads as TGTGCCAGCAGCTTAAGGGAGGGGTCTGGCTACACCTTC.

The J gene is TRBJ2-7, the V gene TRBV30; D is undetermined. The V end lost 3 bases, the J end lost 5 bases, and 8 bases lay between the germline ends. The CDR3 loop spans 11 amino acids. Per the germline V gene, CDR1 is GTSNPN and CDR2 is SVGIG (reference sequence). DNA for the CDR3: TGTGCCTGGAGCCCCCTAGACGAGCAGTACTTC. It encodes CAWSPLDEQYF. The full variable domain, completed using reference TRBV30 and TRBJ2-7, is SQTIHQWPATLVQPVGSPLSLECTVEGTSNPNLYWYRQAAGRGLQLLFYSVGIGQISSEVPQNLSASRPQDRQFILSSKKLLLSDSGFYLCAWSPLDEQYFGPGTRLTVT.